The 26 T cell receptor beta chains listed next were all sequenced from one sample in a study of blood T cell repertoires in COVID-19. The data were produced by immunoSEQ multiplex PCR, yet TCRdb's version contains in-frame clones alone and is incomplete. The data contain 63,000 or so clones, around 87% of them singletons. Sequenced sample: peripheral blood. Receptor source: a man between 65 and 85 years old with active COVID-19.

The chain combines TRBV6-2 or TRBV6-3 with TRBJ2-3; TRBD2 might be the D (5 bases). This CDR3 has 14 amino acids. Germline V gene lookup returns CDR1 MNHEY and CDR2 SVGEGT. The V gene lost 0 bases and the J gene lost 5 bases, with 9 bases spanning the gap. This CDR3 reads CASSYSGAGDTQYF. CDR3 bases: TGTGCCAGCAGTTACTCGGGAGCTGGAGATACGCAGTATTTT.

This chain links TRBV30 with TRBJ1-3; TRBD1 agrees at 7 bases. J gave up 4 bases and V 3 bases, and 6 bases lay outside the gene matches. In germline, CDR1 is GTSNPN, CDR2 SVGIG (reference sequence). The CDR3 length is 14 residues. This CDR3 is CAWSDTGVGNTIYF. The CDR3 coding sequence is TGTGCCTGGAGCGACACAGGGGTGGGAAACACCATATATTTT.

CDR3 residues: CASSYRGLAGGLAKNIQYF. DNA of the CDR3: TGTGCCAGCAGTTACCGGGGACTAGCGGGAGGGCTAGCCAAAAACATTCAGTACTTC. V gene TRBV6-2 or TRBV6-3 combines with J gene TRBJ2-4, with 16 bases aligning to TRBD2. Germline V gives CDR1 MNHEY, CDR2 SVGEGT. The CDR3 length is 19 residues. V shed 2 bases, J shed 0 bases, and the junction held 4 bases outside the gene matches.

The chain uses TRBV7-9 and TRBJ2-5, with D possibly being TRBD1 (5 bases). CDR3 length equals 14 residues. V gave up 5 bases and J gave up 1 base, with 11 bases separating them. CDR1 SEHNR and CDR2 FQNEAQ come from the germline V gene (reference sequence). CDR3 DNA: TGTGCCAGCAGCCTAAGACAGACCCAAGAGACCCAGTACTTC. It codes for CASSLRQTQETQYF.

J is TRBJ2-7 and V is TRBV5-6; D is perhaps TRBD2 (5 bases). The V end was cut by 4 bases, the J end by 4 bases, with 15 bases between. Germline V gives CDR1 SGHDT, CDR2 YYEEEE. The CDR3 is made up of 14 amino acids. In DNA form, the CDR3 reads TGTGCCAGCAGCCCGGCGGGCTGGGCGTACGAGCAGTACTTC. Encoded protein: CASSPAGWAYEQYF.

The CDR3 sequence is CASSPGLGGYEQYF. Written as DNA, the CDR3 is TGTGCCAGCAGCCCCGGGCTAGGGGGCTACGAGCAGTACTTC. The rearrangement joins TRBV3-1 (or the pseudogene TRBV3-2) to TRBJ2-7; perhaps TRBD1 as D (6 bases). Germline V gene lookup returns CDR1 LGHDT and CDR2 YNNKEL (reference sequence). V was clipped by 4 bases and J by 3 bases, with 13 bases between them. This CDR3 comprises 14 residues.

Here the CDR3 DNA reads TGTGCCTGGAGCCAGTTGTCCTACGAGCAGTACTTC. Translating gives CAWSQLSYEQYF. V usage is TRBV30 and J usage is TRBJ2-7, with unresolved D. Germline CDR1 GTSNPN, CDR2 SVGIG (reference sequence). Trimming cost V 3 bases and J 1 base, with 7 bases left between them. CDR3 length equals 12 residues.

The chain is built from TRBV3-1 (or the pseudogene TRBV3-2) and TRBJ2-5; the match to TRBD2 covers 7 bases. The germline CDR1 and CDR2 sequences are LGHDT and YNNKEL (reference sequence). This CDR3 has 14 amino acids. J was trimmed by 5 bases and V by 4 bases; bases with no gene match: 7. The CDR3 sequence: CASSLGLVGETQYF. CDR3 coding DNA: TGTGCCAGCAGCCTCGGACTAGTCGGGGAGACCCAGTACTTC.

The genes are TRBV3-1 (or the pseudogene TRBV3-2) and TRBJ2-3, with a weak D call TRBD2 (7 bases). Germline CDR1 reads LGHDT; CDR2 reads YNNKEL (reference sequence). Between the trimmed V and J ends, which lost 2 bases and 5 bases, there was a span of 14 bases. CDR3 length: 15 amino acids. The CDR3 loop is CASSQRGGLGDTQYF. The CDR3 DNA follows: TGTGCCAGCAGCCAAAGGGGGGGGCTCGGAGATACGCAGTATTTT.

The CDR3 reads CASSQDTQANQPQHF. CDR3 DNA sequence: TGTGCCAGCAGCCAAGATACGCAGGCCAATCAGCCCCAGCATTTT. V is TRBV3-1 (or the pseudogene TRBV3-2) and J is TRBJ1-5; no clear D. The CDR3 covers 15 residues. V lost 0 bases and J 3 bases, leaving 9 bases between the germline ends. From germline, CDR1 is LGHDT and CDR2 YNNKEL (reference sequence).

The V call is TRBV25-1, the J call TRBJ2-7; D is uncertain. CDR3 length: 13 amino acids. Germline CDR1 is MGHDK and CDR2 is SYGVNS. The V end lost 1 base, the J end lost 2 bases, and 6 bases lay between the germline ends. CDR3: CASSEWAAYEQYF. CDR3 in DNA: TGTGCCAGCAGTGAATGGGCCGCCTACGAGCAGTACTTC.

This chain joins TRBV11-3 and TRBJ2-7; TRBD1 agrees at 10 bases. Looked up from germline, CDR1 is SGHNT and CDR2 is YENEEA. Unmatched junction bases numbered 5, after V lost 5 bases and J lost 4 bases. The CDR3 consists of 14 residues. CDR3 amino acids: CASSHGTGEYEQYF. CDR3 coding DNA: TGTGCCAGCAGCCACGGGACAGGGGAATACGAGCAGTACTTC.

DNA for the CDR3: TGTGCCACCAGTGACCTATACGGTGAGCAGTTCTTC. This gives the protein CATSDLYGEQFF. The V and J genes are TRBV24-1 and TRBJ2-1, with D unclear. Between the trimmed V and J ends, which lost 4 bases and 9 bases, there was a span of 9 bases. The CDR3 consists of 12 residues. Germline assignment: CDR1 KGHDR and CDR2 SFDVKD.

The V call is TRBV24-1, the J call TRBJ1-2; 7 positions agree with TRBD1. This CDR3 contains 15 residues. V trimming: 4 bases; J trimming: 5 bases; junction bases outside the gene matches: 9. Germline V gives CDR1 KGHDR, CDR2 SFDVKD. The DNA of the CDR3 is TGTGCCACCAGTGACCCCGGGACAGCTACATATGGCTACACCTTC. This translates into CATSDPGTATYGYTF.

The rearrangement joins TRBV7-9 to TRBJ2-1; 11 bases align to TRBD2. Germline V gene data show CDR1 as SEHNR and CDR2 as FQNEAQ (reference sequence). The ends lost 5 bases at V and 9 bases at J; junction bases unmatched: 9. The CDR3 covers 15 residues. The DNA for the CDR3 is TGTGCCAGCAGCCAACAACTAGCGGGAGTGGGTGAGCAGTTCTTC. Amino acids: CASSQQLAGVGEQFF.

Regarding this clone: The junction departs from germline at one end; a sequencing error may be responsible. The V call is TRBV30, the J call TRBJ1-2, with D possibly being TRBD1 (6 bases). Per germline, CDR1 GTSNPN and CDR2 SVGIG (reference sequence). This CDR3 comprises 9 residues. The CDR3 DNA reads TGTGCCTGCCAGGGGACACACCGCTTC. It codes for CACQGTHRF.

The chain couples TRBV5-1 to TRBJ2-3; D unclear. In germline, CDR1 is SGHRS, CDR2 YFSETQ. With 4 bases removed from V and 6 bases from J, the gap between germline ends came to 6 bases. This CDR3 contains 11 residues. The CDR3 spells CASSELDTQYF. CDR3 coding DNA: TGCGCCAGCAGCGAGTTGGATACGCAGTATTTT.

The genes are TRBV2 and TRBJ1-2, with TRBD1 identical over 8 bases. Germline lookup yields CDR1 SNHLY and CDR2 FYNNEI. J gave up 3 bases and V 6 bases, and 3 bases lay outside the gene matches. The CDR3 spans 13 residues. The DNA for the CDR3 is TGTGCCAGCAGCAAGGACAGGGACTATGGCTACACCTTC. This codes for CASSKDRDYGYTF.

The chain carries TRBV2 and TRBJ2-7; 7 nucleotides align to TRBD2. Germline CDR1 is SNHLY and CDR2 is FYNNEI. This CDR3 has 16 amino acids. V lost 6 bases and J lost 3; bases outside the gene matches: 14. CDR3 DNA sequence: TGTGCCAGCAGCAGGGACCGGACTAGTTGGGACTACGAGCAGTACTTC. It specifies CASSRDRTSWDYEQYF.

This clone was seen only once. The chain recombines TRBV28 with TRBJ2-3; 13 bases fit TRBD2. The CDR3 runs 15 residues. Trimming cost V 5 bases and J 4 bases; bases outside gene matches: 3. In germline, CDR1 is MDHEN, CDR2 SYDVKM. The CDR3 loop reads CASSPGTSGADTQYF. CDR3 in DNA: TGTGCCAGCAGTCCCGGGACTAGCGGGGCAGATACGCAGTATTTT.

The chain employs TRBV4-1 and TRBJ2-1; TRBD2 matches 8 bases. J was trimmed by 3 bases and V by 0 bases; bases with no gene match: 7. Germline V CDR1 and CDR2: MGHRA, YSYEKL. This CDR3 contains 17 residues. CDR3 coding DNA: TGCGCCAGCAGCCAAGAGGGGGCCGGGAGGGTCTACAATGAGCAGTTCTTC. It translates to CASSQEGAGRVYNEQFF.

The CDR3 DNA follows: TGTGCCACCAGTGATCCGGCAGCGGGGCTGGTGGCCGGGGAGCTGTTTTTT. Translating it yields CATSDPAAGLVAGELFF. The chain uses TRBV24-1 and TRBJ2-2, with 7 bases fitting TRBD2. In germline, CDR1 is KGHDR, CDR2 SFDVKD. V was clipped by 3 bases and J by 6 bases; unmatched bases: 12. The CDR3 has 17 residues.

V and J are TRBV6-5 and TRBJ1-3; 7 nucleotides match TRBD1. This CDR3 has 16 amino acids. CDR1 and CDR2 (germline): MNHEY, SVGAGI. The V gene end was trimmed by 4 bases and the J gene end by 0 bases; junction bases not matched to a gene: 6. The CDR3 here is CASSSRQGGSGNTIYF. CDR3 DNA sequence: TGTGCCAGCAGTTCCCGACAGGGAGGCTCTGGAAACACCATATATTTT.

CDR3 sequence reads: CASSPTSGEPLEQYF. For the CDR3, the DNA is TGTGCCAGCAGCCCCACTAGCGGGGAGCCCCTCGAGCAGTACTTC. The J gene is TRBJ2-7, the V gene TRBV5-4, with TRBD2 matching over 10 bases. Germline lookup yields CDR1 SGHNT and CDR2 YYREEE (reference sequence). Germline trimming cut 4 bases from V and 6 bases from J; bases unmatched to any gene: 10. CDR3 size: 15 residues.

V and J are TRBV5-8 and TRBJ2-5, with TRBD2 identical over 7 bases. The V gene end was trimmed by 4 bases and the J gene end by 3 bases; junction bases not matched to a gene: 21. Germline CDR1 SGHTS, CDR2 YDEGEE. The length of the CDR3 is 19 residues. The CDR3 reads CASSPPFGRSGKREETQYF. The CDR3, as DNA: TGTGCCAGCAGCCCCCCATTCGGCCGAAGCGGGAAAAGGGAAGAGACCCAGTACTTC. Drawing the rest from reference TRBV5-8 and TRBJ2-5, the complete variable domain is EAGVTQSPTHLIKTRGQQATLRCSPISGHTSVYWYQQALGLGLQFLLWYDEGEERNRGNFPPRFSGRQFPNYSSELNVNALELEDSALYLCASSPPFGRSGKREETQYFGPGTRLLVL.

The chain joins TRBV6-6 to TRBJ2-3; a weak D match, TRBD2 (6 bases). The CDR3 sequence is 16 residues long. Trimming took off 5 bases at V and 2 bases at J, with 17 bases between the two ends. The germline CDR1 and CDR2 sequences are MNHNY and SVGAGI (reference sequence). The CDR3 is CASSPIAEPPTDTQYF. CDR3 nucleotides: TGTGCCAGCAGTCCCATAGCGGAGCCCCCCACAGATACGCAGTATTTT.